This entry lists 24 T cell receptor beta chains sequenced from one sample in a study. The sorted Tregs were CD4+CD25+CD127-/low cells. TCRdb analysed the 5' RACE reads with MiXCR anew, one entry per CDR3 protein. The table records approximately 58,000 distinct CDR3 sequences, approximately 26% of them present only once. Source material: tumor-infiltrating Tregs sorted from the breast tumor. The receptors were sampled from a female donor with breast cancer.

The chain recombines TRBV19 with TRBJ1-2; 8 bases fit TRBD1. Germline V lookup: CDR1 LNHDA, CDR2 SQIVND (reference sequence). This CDR3 comprises 13 residues. Losses at the gene ends were 10 bases for V and 7 bases for J; bases not matched to a gene: 11. The CDR3 DNA follows: TGTGCCACCTTAGGACAGGGCGTCCTTGGCTACACCTTC. Encoded protein: CATLGQGVLGYTF. Looking up the rest from reference TRBV19 and TRBJ1-2 gives the full variable domain: DGGITQSPKYLFRKEGQNVTLSCEQNLNHDAMYWYRQDPGQGLRLIYYSQIVNDFQKGDIAEGYSVSREKKESFPLTVTSAQKNPTAFYLCATLGQGVLGYTFGSGTRLTVV.

This clonotype was seen more than once but under ten times. The chain joins TRBV6-1 to TRBJ1-2; tentatively, D is TRBD1 (6 bases). Germline values: CDR1 MNHNS, CDR2 SASEGT. Trimming pared 6 bases from V and 2 bases from J, leaving 16 bases between. This CDR3 region has 15 residues. The CDR3 spells CASSAASQGNYGYTF. CDR3 nucleotide sequence: TGTGCCAGCAGCGCCGCCTCGCAGGGGAACTATGGCTACACCTTC.

CDR3 in DNA: TGTGCCAGCAGCCAAGCGCTGGGGGAGACCCAGTACTTC. It yields the protein CASSQALGETQYF. The chain recombines TRBV3-1 with TRBJ2-5, with D unresolved. V was trimmed by 1 base and J by 5 bases, leaving 8 bases between them. In germline, CDR1 is LGHDT, CDR2 YNNKEL (reference sequence). CDR3 length equals 13 residues.

The rearrangement joins TRBV7-9 to TRBJ1-3; weak D call: TRBD1 (5 bases). This CDR3 spans 15 amino acids. Germline-derived CDR1 and CDR2 are SEHNR and FQNEAQ (reference sequence). Trimming stripped 3 bases from V and 3 bases from J, with 12 bases between. CDR3 residues: CASSFPPGDGNTIYF. The CDR3 DNA follows: TGTGCCAGCAGCTTCCCTCCGGGGGATGGAAACACCATATATTTT. Combining the CDR3 with reference TRBV7-9 and TRBJ1-3 gives the whole variable domain DTGVSQNPRHKITKRGQNVTFRCDPISEHNRLYWYRQTLGQGPEFLTYFQNEAQLEKSRLLSDRFSAERPKGSFSTLEIQRTEQGDSAMYLCASSFPPGDGNTIYFGEGSWLTVV.

In this sample, this clonotype turned up a few times. The chain uses TRBV20-1 and TRBJ1-1; unclear D gene. The CDR3 is 12 amino acids. Germline CDR1 DFQATT, CDR2 SNEGSKA (reference sequence). V was pared by 3 bases and J by 5 bases, with 10 bases between. This CDR3 is CSASWEWTEAFF. The DNA for the CDR3 is TGCAGTGCTAGTTGGGAGTGGACTGAAGCTTTCTTT.

This clonotype was found many times. The chain has TRBV3-1 and TRBJ1-2; TRBD1 might be the D (5 bases). The germline V gene has CDR1 LGHDT and CDR2 YNNKEL (reference sequence). Trimming removed 1 base at V and 6 bases at J, with 15 bases between. CDR3 length equals 15 residues. The CDR3 here is CASSQGTGDLNGYTF. CDR3 in DNA: TGTGCCAGCAGCCAAGGTACCGGGGACCTAAATGGCTACACCTTC.

The J gene is TRBJ2-7, the V gene TRBV10-3, with TRBD1 as a possible D gene (5 bases). Trimming pared 0 bases from V and 6 bases from J, leaving 15 bases between. The CDR3 length is 15 residues. The V gene's germline CDR1 is ENHRY and CDR2 SYGVKD. This CDR3 is CAISESGATTGEQYF. The CDR3, as DNA: TGTGCCATCAGTGAGTCAGGGGCGACCACGGGCGAGCAGTACTTC.

The chain couples TRBV12-3 or TRBV12-4 to TRBJ1-1, with 7 bases lining up with TRBD1. V shed 7 bases and J 1 base; nucleotides not matched to a gene: 9. The CDR3 loop spans 15 amino acids. The CDR3 nucleotides read TGTGCCAGCACCGGGGGGGGACAGACGAACACTGAAGCTTTCTTT. Amino acid sequence: CASTGGGQTNTEAFF.

The chain couples TRBV7-2 to TRBJ2-5; TRBD2 matches at 8 bases. Germline V gene lookup returns CDR1 SGHTA and CDR2 FQGNSA. The V segment lost 1 base and the J segment 2 bases; nucleotides outside the gene matches: 6. The length of the CDR3 is 16 residues. This CDR3 is CASSLVAGGSQETQYF. CDR3 DNA sequence: TGTGCCAGCAGCTTAGTTGCGGGAGGATCGCAAGAGACCCAGTACTTC.

This clonotype was observed at least ten times. The genes are TRBV7-9 and TRBJ1-6; D is unclear. The V gene lost 1 base and the J gene lost 4 bases, with 5 bases spanning the gap. The CDR3 runs to 14 residues. Germline V CDR1 and CDR2: SEHNR, FQNEAQ (reference sequence). CDR3 in DNA: TGTGCCAGCAGCTTAGAACAGTATAATTCACCCCTCCACTTT. Protein: CASSLEQYNSPLHF.

This clonotype was counted once. This may stem from a read error, because a much larger clone lies one nucleotide away. The rearrangement uses TRBV10-3 and TRBJ1-1; 10 bases agree with TRBD1. Germline V CDR1 and CDR2: ENHRY, SYGVKD. There are 15 residues in the CDR3. The CDR3 bases are TGTGCCATCAGTGTGGGACAGGGGATGAACACTGGAGCTTTCTTT. It specifies CAISVGQGMNTGAFF.

This chain joins TRBV15 and TRBJ2-1, with no clear D. The CDR3 contains 16 residues. Germline lookup yields CDR1 LNHNV and CDR2 YYDKDF (reference sequence). Trimming stripped 3 bases from V and 0 bases from J, with 12 bases between. In nucleotides, the CDR3 is TGTGCCACCAGCAGCGTCCGTAGGAGCTCCTACAATGAGCAGTTCTTC. This codes for CATSSVRRSSYNEQFF.

This clonotype was detected only a few times. J is TRBJ2-5 and V is TRBV7-3, with D possibly being TRBD1 or TRBD2 (5 bases each). Germline-derived CDR1 and CDR2 are SGHTA and FQGTGA. This CDR3 has 14 amino acids. The germline V and J ends were trimmed by 5 bases and 5 bases, with 15 bases remaining between them. The CDR3 DNA reads as TGTGCCAGCAGCCCCGGGGCCGATGGGGAGACCCAGTACTTC. This gives the protein CASSPGADGETQYF. The full variable domain, its missing parts supplied by reference TRBV7-3 and TRBJ2-5, is GAGVSQTPSNKVTEKGKYVELRCDPISGHTALYWYRQSLGQGPEFLIYFQGTGAADDSGLPNDRFFAVRPEGSVSTLKIQRTERGDSAVYLCASSPGADGETQYFGPGTRLLVL.

CDR3 sequence (DNA): TGTGCCAGCAGTTTCGGACTAGCGGGGTACGAGCAGTACTTC. It specifies CASSFGLAGYEQYF. The V and J genes are TRBV12-3 or TRBV12-4 and TRBJ2-7; the match to TRBD2 covers 12 bases. V lost 3 bases and J lost 4; bases outside the gene matches: 1. There are 14 residues in the CDR3.

This clonotype was observed a few times. This chain links TRBV28 with TRBJ2-5; 7 positions agree with TRBD1. The germline CDR1 and CDR2 sequences are MDHEN and SYDVKM. The J segment lost 2 bases and the V segment lost 6 bases, leaving 9 bases of the junction unmatched. The CDR3 runs to 15 residues. The CDR3 sequence is CASSYLTGNQETQYF. The CDR3 nucleotides read TGTGCCAGCAGCTACCTGACAGGGAATCAAGAGACCCAGTACTTC.

The chain employs TRBV6-5 and TRBJ2-1; TRBD1 agrees at 11 bases. Germline-derived CDR1 and CDR2 are MNHEY and SVGAGI. This CDR3 is built from 15 residues. Unmatched junction bases numbered 5, after V lost 2 bases and J lost 8 bases. The CDR3 protein is CASSYGTGGRDEQFF. The CDR3, as DNA: TGTGCCAGCAGTTACGGGACAGGGGGAAGGGATGAGCAGTTCTTC.

This clonotype was detected only a few times. V is TRBV7-8 and J is TRBJ2-3, with D perhaps TRBD1 (5 bases). The CDR3 is 16 amino acids. The germline V gene has CDR1 SGHVS and CDR2 FQNEAQ. V was pared by 4 bases and J by 6 bases, with 20 bases between. The CDR3 loop reads CASSYRRQTFRDTQYF. As DNA, the CDR3 is TGTGCCAGCAGCTACCGGAGACAGACCTTCCGTGATACGCAGTATTTT.

This clonotype showed up many times. CDR3: CASSLGRNTEAFF. The CDR3 DNA sequence: TGTGCCAGCAGCTTAGGCAGGAACACTGAAGCTTTCTTT. The genes are TRBV7-9 and TRBJ1-1, with no clear D. The germline CDR1 and CDR2 sequences are SEHNR and FQNEAQ (reference sequence). The CDR3 covers 13 residues. V lost 1 base and J lost 1, with 4 bases in between.

The table lists this clonotype with a few counts. V is TRBV28 and J is TRBJ2-1; D may be TRBD1 (5 bases). Looked up from germline, CDR1 is MDHEN and CDR2 is SYDVKM. V was cut by 5 bases and J by 9 bases, with 11 bases left in between. The CDR3 contains 12 residues. CDR3 in amino acids: CASSLSGREQFF. CDR3 coding DNA: TGTGCCAGCAGTCTATCAGGGCGTGAGCAGTTCTTC.

This clonotype has at least ten counts. The CDR3 nucleotides read TGTGCCAGCAGCTTAGATATGGGCGGGGAGCTGTTTTTT. It specifies CASSLDMGGELFF. The rearrangement uses TRBV7-6 and TRBJ2-2; D is uncertain. CDR3 length equals 13 residues. Germline V gene sequence: CDR1 SGHVS, CDR2 FNYEAQ. Trimming pared 1 base from V and 7 bases from J, leaving 7 bases between.

Concerning this clonotype itself: One end of the junction is discordant with germline, which a read error may explain. The V gene is TRBV7-9, the J gene TRBJ2-1, with 8 bases matching TRBD2. Germline V gene lookup returns CDR1 SEHNR and CDR2 FQNEAQ (reference sequence). The CDR3 covers 16 residues. The DNA of the CDR3 is TGTGCCAACAGCTTATCACTTAGCGGGACCTACAATGAGCAGTTCTTC. It encodes CANSLSLSGTYNEQFF.

The gene calls are TRBV28 and TRBJ1-2; 9 bases line up with TRBD1. J gave up 8 bases and V 6 bases, and 7 bases lay outside the gene matches. The CDR3 runs to 13 residues. Germline V gives CDR1 MDHEN, CDR2 SYDVKM. CDR3 residues: CASRLQGAGGYTF. For the CDR3, the DNA is TGTGCCAGCAGGTTACAGGGGGCTGGGGGCTACACCTTC.

This clonotype occurred many times. CDR3 sequence: CASSRNPDTEAFF. Written as DNA, the CDR3 is TGTGCCAGCTCCAGGAACCCAGACACTGAAGCTTTCTTT. This rearrangement joins TRBV2 to TRBJ1-1; no clear D gene. The germline V and J ends were trimmed by 8 bases and 3 bases, with 13 bases remaining between them. Germline CDR1 and CDR2: SNHLY and FYNNEI. CDR3 length: 13 amino acids.

Note on this clonotype: The CDR3 end shows no conserved phenylalanine or tryptophan, and so a read error is likely. The CDR3 sequence: CASSLQGLLAENLFS. Written as DNA, the CDR3 is TGTGCCAGCAGCCTACAGGGACTACTCGCTGAGAATCTGTTTTCT. This sequence joins TRBV5-5 and TRBJ1-4; tentative D call: TRBD1 (6 bases). V dropped 4 bases and J dropped 14 bases, with 24 bases sitting between them. Germline lookup yields CDR1 SGHKS and CDR2 YYEKEE (reference sequence). The CDR3 extends over 15 amino acids.